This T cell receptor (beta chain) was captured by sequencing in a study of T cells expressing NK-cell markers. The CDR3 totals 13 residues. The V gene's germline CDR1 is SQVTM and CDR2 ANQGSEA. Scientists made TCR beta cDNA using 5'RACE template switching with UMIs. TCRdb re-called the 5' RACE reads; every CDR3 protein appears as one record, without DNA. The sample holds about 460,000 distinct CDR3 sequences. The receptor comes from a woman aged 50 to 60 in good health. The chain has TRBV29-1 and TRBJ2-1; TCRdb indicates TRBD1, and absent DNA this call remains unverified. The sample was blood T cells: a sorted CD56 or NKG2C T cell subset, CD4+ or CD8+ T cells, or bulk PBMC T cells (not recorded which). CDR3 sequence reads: CSVETGGYNEQFF.